Listed below are T cell receptor beta chains from one sample, sequenced in a study of CD8 T cells in Susac syndrome. Each CDR3 protein is one row after TCRdb ran MiXCR on the immunoSEQ multiplex PCR reads. The sample carries some 190,000 distinct CDR3 sequences, about 94% recorded once. Sequences were obtained from CD4+ T cells from PBMCs. All receptors derive from a human donor in good health. Both conserved end residues are part of each CDR3. A D gene is named only where the DNA matches it firmly. Not every row has a clone size; where given, it reads once, few, many or a size class.

>NA|TRBD1|TRBV20-1|TRBJ1-2
CSAAPGQGAGGYTF
TGCAGTGCTGCACCGGGACAGGGGGCCGGTGGCTACACCTTC
>NA|NA|TRBV29-1|TRBJ2-5
CSVEDLETQYF
TGCAGCGTTGAAGATCTGGAGACCCAGTACTTC
>NA|TRBD2|TRBV29-1|TRBJ2-3
CSVASAAGDTDTQYF
TGCAGCGTCGCCTCCGCAGCGGGGGACACAGATACGCAGTATTTT
>NA|TRBD1|TRBV19|TRBJ2-3
CASSTTGNTQYF
TGTGCCAGTAGTACGACAGGGAATACGCAGTATTTT
>NA|NA|TRBV4-1|TRBJ2-1
CASSQPSAGGVRNEQFF
TGCGCCAGCAGCCAACCCTCAGCGGGCGGGGTCCGCAATGAGCAGTTCTTC
>NA|NA|TRBV6-2/TRBV6-3|TRBJ2-2
CASSQTFTGELFF
TGTGCCAGCAGCCAAACTTTCACCGGGGAGCTGTTTTTT
>NA|NA|TRBV15|TRBJ2-2
CATSREGGELFF
TGTGCCACCAGCAGAGAGGGCGGGGAGCTGTTTTTT
>NA|NA|TRBV20-1|TRBJ1-1
CSAPRRENTEAFF
TGCAGTGCGCCCAGACGGGAGAACACTGAAGCTTTCTTT
>once|NA|TRBV15|TRBJ2-7
CATSRRVAGRSYEQYF
TGTGCCACCAGCCGGAGAGTGGCAGGGCGATCCTACGAGCAGTACTTC
>NA|NA|TRBV19|TRBJ2-6
CASSTDGRHPPGANVLTF
TGTGCCAGTAGTACCGACGGACGCCACCCGCCTGGGGCCAACGTCCTGACTTTC
>NA|NA|TRBV4-2|TRBJ2-3
CASSQVRDTQYF
TGTGCCAGCAGCCAAGTGAGAGATACGCAGTATTTT
>NA|NA|TRBV25-1|TRBJ2-7
CASSEMGRVYEQYF
TGTGCCAGCAGTGAAATGGGACGGGTCTACGAGCAGTACTTC
>once|NA|TRBV4-3|TRBJ2-2
CASSLLAARELFF
TGCGCCAGCAGCCTGCTAGCTGCCCGGGAGCTGTTTTTT
>once|TRBD2|TRBV20-1|TRBJ2-7
CSAPGLAGVGYEQYF
TGCAGTGCCCCCGGACTAGCGGGAGTCGGCTACGAGCAGTACTTC
>NA|TRBD1|TRBV30|TRBJ1-1
CAWSVTLTGEAFF
TGTGCCTGGAGTGTAACCCTGACAGGGGAAGCTTTCTTT
>NA|NA|TRBV20-1|TRBJ2-7
CSAGRQARNEQYF
TGCAGTGCTGGCAGGCAGGCAAGGAACGAGCAGTACTTC
>once|NA|TRBV24-1|TRBJ2-5
CATSDRTETQYF
TGTGCCACCAGTGATAGAACCGAGACCCAGTACTTC
>NA|TRBD2|TRBV3-1|TRBJ2-7
CASSTNAGGSEQYF
TGTGCCAGCAGCACTAACGCGGGGGGTTCCGAGCAGTACTTC
>NA|TRBD2|TRBV30|TRBJ2-3
CAWGASGELSQYF
TGTGCCTGGGGGGCTAGCGGGGAGCTTTCGCAGTATTTT
>NA|NA|TRBV18|TRBJ1-1
CASSPMVDTEAFF
TGTGCCAGCTCACCTATGGTGGACACTGAAGCTTTCTTT
>NA|NA|TRBV12-3/TRBV12-4|TRBJ2-1
CASSPLESSYNEQFF
TGTGCCAGCAGTCCCCTGGAGAGCTCCTACAATGAGCAGTTCTTC
>NA|TRBD2|TRBV18|TRBJ2-7
CASSLGLAGASYEQYF
TGTGCCAGCTCACTTGGACTAGCGGGGGCCTCCTACGAGCAGTACTTC
>NA|NA|TRBV20-1|TRBJ2-1
CSASPLGLALGDEQFF
TGCAGTGCTAGTCCCCTCGGGCTAGCGCTTGGAGATGAGCAGTTCTTC
>NA|NA|TRBV29-1|TRBJ2-5
CSAAESQETQYF
TGCAGCGCCGCCGAATCCCAAGAGACCCAGTACTTC
>NA|NA|TRBV2|TRBJ2-7
CASRWDGTYEQYF
TGTGCCAGCAGATGGGACGGTACCTACGAGCAGTACTTC
>few|TRBD1|TRBV5-6|TRBJ2-7
CASSLLTGSSRAQYF
TGTGCCAGCAGCCTTCTGACAGGGTCAAGTAGGGCGCAGTACTTC
>NA|NA|TRBV28|TRBJ2-1
CASSQSAIEATFF
TGTGCCAGCAGTCAGTCAGCGATAGAGGCGACGTTCTTC
>NA|TRBD2|TRBV27|TRBJ2-7
CASSQLAGDYEQYF
TGTGCCAGCAGTCAACTAGCGGGAGACTACGAGCAGTACTTC
>NA|NA|TRBV20-1|TRBJ2-3
CSANRDPTDTQYF
TGCAGTGCGAACAGGGACCCAACAGATACGCAGTATTTT
>NA|NA|TRBV20-1|TRBJ1-1
CSASPTNTEAFF
TGCAGTGCTAGTCCTACGAACACTGAAGCTTTCTTT
>once|TRBD1|TRBV2|TRBJ1-5
CASSEQGGNQPQHF
TGTGCCAGCAGTGAACAGGGGGGGAATCAGCCCCAGCATTTT
>once|NA|TRBV7-9|TRBJ2-3
CASSLDLGITDTQYF
TGTGCCAGCAGCTTAGATCTGGGAATCACAGATACGCAGTATTTT
>NA|TRBD2|TRBV29-1|TRBJ2-1
CSASGNSYNEQFF
TGCAGCGCCAGCGGGAACTCCTACAATGAGCAGTTCTTC
>once|NA|TRBV12-3/TRBV12-4|TRBJ2-2
CASSLRENTGELFF
TGTGCCAGCAGTTTAAGGGAGAACACCGGGGAGCTGTTTTTT
>NA|TRBD1|TRBV6-6|TRBJ1-5
CASIKSRDRDQPQHF
TGTGCCAGCATTAAAAGCCGGGACAGAGATCAGCCCCAGCATTTT
>NA|TRBD2|TRBV7-9|TRBJ2-1
CASSPVAGGYNEQFF
TGTGCCAGCAGCCCTGTGGCGGGGGGCTACAATGAGCAGTTCTTC
>NA|TRBD2|TRBV29-1|TRBJ2-1
CSVEELAGVSYEQFF
TGCAGCGTTGAAGAACTAGCGGGAGTAAGCTATGAGCAGTTCTTC
>NA|NA|TRBV5-1|TRBJ2-7
CASSPGTNHYEQYF
TGCGCCAGCAGTCCCGGGACCAATCACTACGAGCAGTACTTC
>NA|NA|TRBV6-5|TRBJ1-2
CASSYSGHGYTF
TGTGCCAGCAGTTACTCGGGTCATGGCTACACCTTC
>NA|NA|TRBV6-5|TRBJ1-5
CASSYPGQPQHF
TGTGCCAGCAGTTATCCCGGGCAGCCCCAGCATTTT
>NA|NA|TRBV9|TRBJ2-7
CASSREGVQVSEQYF
TGTGCCAGCAGCAGAGAAGGGGTGCAGGTCTCCGAGCAGTACTTC
>NA|NA|TRBV6-5|TRBJ2-1
CASSSLDRNNEQFF
TGTGCCAGCAGTTCCTTGGACAGAAACAATGAGCAGTTCTTC
>NA|TRBD2|TRBV6-2/TRBV6-3|TRBJ2-7
CASSWGKKRDHDEQYF
TGTGCCAGCAGTTGGGGTAAAAAGCGGGATCACGACGAGCAGTACTTC
>once|TRBD1|TRBV29-1|TRBJ2-7
CSVGTGGYEQYF
TGCAGCGTGGGGACAGGGGGCTACGAGCAGTACTTC
>NA|TRBD1|TRBV28|TRBJ2-1
CASSFWNRGDNEQFF
TGTGCCAGCAGTTTCTGGAACAGGGGGGACAATGAGCAGTTCTTC
>NA|TRBD1|TRBV20-1|TRBJ2-7
CSAYRGHILEQYF
TGCAGTGCTTACAGGGGTCACATTCTCGAGCAGTACTTC
>NA|NA|TRBV6-2/TRBV6-3|TRBJ2-7
CASSGMSYEQYF
TGTGCCAGCAGCGGGATGTCCTACGAGCAGTACTTC
>NA|NA|TRBV5-1|TRBJ1-2
CASSLGTASYGYTF
TGCGCCAGCAGCTTGGGGACAGCCTCCTATGGCTACACCTTC
>NA|NA|TRBV30|TRBJ1-5
CAWSRTTNQPQHF
TGTGCCTGGAGTCGGACTACCAATCAGCCCCAGCATTTT
>NA|NA|TRBV5-1|TRBJ1-1
CASTTGTMNTEAFF
TGCGCCAGCACAACAGGAACCATGAACACTGAAGCTTTCTTT
>NA|TRBD2|TRBV20-1|TRBJ2-5
CSAREGSGRQETQYF
TGCAGTGCTAGAGAGGGTAGCGGGAGACAAGAGACCCAGTACTTC
>NA|NA|TRBV3-1|TRBJ1-5
CASSQGGGPQHF
TGTGCCAGCAGCCAAGGGGGTGGGCCCCAGCATTTT
>once|NA|TRBV25-1|TRBJ2-3
CASSEKLSTDTQYF
TGTGCCAGCAGTGAAAAACTAAGCACAGATACGCAGTATTTT
>NA|NA|TRBV29-1|TRBJ2-1
CSVAYYNEQFF
TGCAGCGTTGCCTACTACAATGAGCAGTTCTTC
>once|NA|TRBV25-1|TRBJ1-2
CASSVPGRGGYTF
TGTGCCAGCAGTGTCCCGGGACGGGGTGGCTACACCTTC